The entry below gives a single T cell receptor (beta chain) sequence along with its context. No antigen is known for it. This CDR3 contains 13 residues. Germline CDR1 and CDR2: DFQATT and SNEGSKA (reference sequence). V was pared by 5 bases and J by 4 bases, with 5 bases of the junction left unmatched. This record belongs to a study of glioma-infiltrating T cells. Points from the study as a whole: Non-neoplastic patients had below-expected tissue-blood divergence, while all gliomas exceeded expectation. Tissue and blood shared very few CDR3 sequences.

TCR alpha and beta CDR3 regions were amplified from RNA using iRepertoire nested multiplex PCR. One entry per CDR3 protein, called by TCRdb with MiXCR from the multiplex PCR reads. This table holds tens of thousands of distinct CDR3 sequences, 20% to 25% found once. This clonotype originated in a human donor with low-grade glioma or glioblastoma, undergoing nonglioma brain surgery, or in good health (not recorded which). Material: glioma tissue, nonneoplastic brain tissue, or PBMCs (not recorded which). This chain links TRBV20-1 with TRBJ2-3, with 8 bases matching TRBD2. The CDR3 DNA is TGCAGTGCTGCGAGCGGGGGCTCAGATACGCAGTATTTT. Its protein product is CSAASGGSDTQYF.